The rows below give T cell receptor beta chains drawn from one sample of a study of blood T cell repertoires in COVID-19. Libraries were prepared by immunoSEQ multiplex PCR; TCRdb keeps only in-frame clonotypes and omits some of them. Among about 97,000 clones listed, about nine tenths were seen once. The sample consisted of peripheral blood. The receptors shown here come from a man in his fifties or sixties with acute or convalescent COVID-19. Both conserved end residues are part of each CDR3. A D gene is named only where the DNA matches it firmly. Part of the rows lack a size; the others show once, few, many or a class for expanded clones.

V: TRBV14; D: .; size: .; J: TRBJ1-4; DNA: TGTGCCAGCAGCCCCCGAGGGGGAACAGGTGAAAAACTGTTTTTT; CDR3: CASSPRGGTGEKLFF
V: TRBV7-9; D: TRBD2; size: once; J: TRBJ2-5; DNA: TGTGCCAGCAGCTTAGACGGACTAGCTTCGGAGACCCAGTACTTC; CDR3: CASSLDGLASETQYF
V: TRBV12-2; D: .; size: .; J: TRBJ2-5; DNA: TGTGCAAGTCGCTCACCCCCCCCCGGGACAGGGGTTCGAGAGACCCAGTACTTC; CDR3: CASRSPPPGTGVRETQYF
V: TRBV9; D: .; size: .; J: TRBJ1-1; DNA: TGTGCCAGCAGCGTCAGGGCCCAAAACACTGAAGCTTTCTTT; CDR3: CASSVRAQNTEAFF
V: TRBV5-6; D: .; size: .; J: TRBJ1-2; DNA: TGTGCCAGCAGCTTGACTTCTAACTATGGCTACACCTTC; CDR3: CASSLTSNYGYTF
V: TRBV7-9; D: .; size: .; J: TRBJ1-4; DNA: TGTGCCAGCAGCTTAGGGGCAGGGTCAACTAATGAAAAACTGTTTTTT; CDR3: CASSLGAGSTNEKLFF
V: TRBV30; D: .; size: .; J: TRBJ1-2; DNA: TGTGCCTGGAGTGTCCGGACAGACTATGGCTACACCTTC; CDR3: CAWSVRTDYGYTF
V: TRBV5-1; D: .; size: .; J: TRBJ1-6; DNA: TGCGCCAGCAGCTTAACAGGGAATTCGAATTCACCCCTCCACTTT; CDR3: CASSLTGNSNSPLHF
V: TRBV11-3; D: TRBD2; size: .; J: TRBJ2-4; DNA: TGTGCCAGCTCTGCTAGCGGGGGGATAGCCAAAAACATTCAGTACTTC; CDR3: CASSASGGIAKNIQYF
V: TRBV28; D: .; size: .; J: TRBJ2-7; DNA: TGTGCCAGCAGTCCCCGGCGGATGATCTCCTACGAGCAGTACTTC; CDR3: CASSPRRMISYEQYF
V: TRBV6-5; D: .; size: .; J: TRBJ1-6; DNA: TGTGCCAGCAGGCTCAGGACAGATCACAATTCACCCCTCCACTTT; CDR3: CASRLRTDHNSPLHF
V: TRBV11-2; D: TRBD1; size: .; J: TRBJ2-5; DNA: TGTGCCAGCAGCCCCCGGGACAGGCAATCGGGGACCCAGTACTTC; CDR3: CASSPRDRQSGTQYF
V: TRBV2; D: TRBD1; size: .; J: TRBJ2-7; DNA: TGTGCCAGCAGTGAGAGACAGGGGAAGCAGTACTTC; CDR3: CASSERQGKQYF
V: TRBV3-1/TRBV3-2; D: .; size: .; J: TRBJ1-2; DNA: TGTGCCAGCAGCCAGGGCAGGGGAAAAGAGGCTGGCTACACCTTC; CDR3: CASSQGRGKEAGYTF
V: TRBV2; D: TRBD1; size: .; J: TRBJ2-5; DNA: TGTGCCAGCAGTGAAAACAGGGGGCGGGAAGAGACCCAGTACTTC; CDR3: CASSENRGREETQYF
V: TRBV2; D: .; size: .; J: TRBJ1-4; DNA: TGTGCCAGCAGGCGGGCAGGAGAAAATGAAAAACTGTTTTTT; CDR3: CASRRAGENEKLFF
V: TRBV2; D: .; size: .; J: TRBJ2-5; DNA: TGTGCCAGCGAACAGAGACAAGAGACCCAGTACTTC; CDR3: CASEQRQETQYF
V: TRBV20-1; D: TRBD1; size: few; J: TRBJ1-5; DNA: TGCAGTGCTAGTGTAGGGGGCAATAGCAATCAGCCCCAGCATTTT; CDR3: CSASVGGNSNQPQHF
V: TRBV7-9; D: TRBD1; size: .; J: TRBJ1-5; DNA: TGTGCCAGCTCCGGGACAGTTCCTTCTCAGCCCCAGCATTTT; CDR3: CASSGTVPSQPQHF
V: TRBV4-1; D: .; size: .; J: TRBJ1-1; DNA: TGCGCCAGCAGCCAACACATACAGGGTATCACTGAAGCTTTCTTT; CDR3: CASSQHIQGITEAFF
V: TRBV2; D: TRBD1; size: .; J: TRBJ2-1; DNA: TGTGCCACCAGGCCCGGGACAGGGCCTAGGGAGCAGTTCTTC; CDR3: CATRPGTGPREQFF
V: TRBV2; D: TRBD1; size: .; J: TRBJ1-1; DNA: TGTGCCAGCTTCACAGGGGGACAGCGATGGAACACTGAAGCTTTCTTT; CDR3: CASFTGGQRWNTEAFF
V: TRBV10-3; D: .; size: .; J: TRBJ1-6; DNA: TGTGCCATCAGTGAGTCGGGAGGGAACTATAATTCACCCCTCCACTTT; CDR3: CAISESGGNYNSPLHF
V: TRBV10-3; D: .; size: .; J: TRBJ2-7; DNA: TGTGCCTTGGGCTCCAATCTCTACGAGCAGTACTTC; CDR3: CALGSNLYEQYF
V: TRBV6-6; D: .; size: .; J: TRBJ1-2; DNA: TGTGCCAGCAGTCTCGACTATGGCTACACCTTC; CDR3: CASSLDYGYTF
V: TRBV3-1/TRBV3-2; D: TRBD2; size: .; J: TRBJ2-5; DNA: TGTGCCAGCAGCTCAAGCGGGAGAGGACTAGCGAAAGAGACCCAGTACTTC; CDR3: CASSSSGRGLAKETQYF
V: TRBV3-1/TRBV3-2; D: .; size: .; J: TRBJ1-4; DNA: TGTGCCAGCAGCCAAGGGCAGACTAATGAAAAACTGTTTTTT; CDR3: CASSQGQTNEKLFF
V: TRBV30; D: .; size: .; J: TRBJ1-5; DNA: TGTGCCTGGAGTGCCAAGAGGGCCGGGGTACGCAATCAGCCCCAGCATTTT; CDR3: CAWSAKRAGVRNQPQHF
V: TRBV6-2/TRBV6-3; D: TRBD1; size: once; J: TRBJ1-5; DNA: TGTGCCAGCAGTTACGGGACAGGGGAACATCAGCCCCAGCATTTT; CDR3: CASSYGTGEHQPQHF
V: TRBV5-6; D: TRBD1; size: .; J: TRBJ1-1; DNA: TGTGCCAGCAGCTACAGGGGGCTGAACACTGAAGCTTTCTTT; CDR3: CASSYRGLNTEAFF
V: TRBV7-9; D: TRBD1; size: .; J: TRBJ1-1; DNA: TGTGCCAGCAGCAGCTCAGGGGGCTTGAACACTGAAGCTTTCTTT; CDR3: CASSSSGGLNTEAFF
V: TRBV11-2; D: TRBD1; size: once; J: TRBJ1-2; DNA: TGTGCCAGCAGCTTAACAGGGGTGGGTTATGGCTATGGCTACACCTTC; CDR3: CASSLTGVGYGYGYTF
V: TRBV14; D: TRBD1; size: .; J: TRBJ1-4; DNA: TGTGCCAGCAGCCAAGATTGGGACAGGAACGCAAAACTGTTTTTT; CDR3: CASSQDWDRNAKLFF
V: TRBV5-4; D: TRBD2; size: .; J: TRBJ2-2; DNA: TGTGCCAGCAGCTTGGGGGGGACTAGAATCTCCGGGGAGCTGTTTTTT; CDR3: CASSLGGTRISGELFF
V: TRBV30; D: .; size: .; J: TRBJ1-4; DNA: TGTGCCTGGAGTGTACAGTTAACTAATGAAAAACTGTTTTTT; CDR3: CAWSVQLTNEKLFF
V: TRBV20-1; D: TRBD1; size: .; J: TRBJ1-1; DNA: TGCAGTGCTAATGATGCAGGGGGCGTAATCACTGAAGCTTTCTTT; CDR3: CSANDAGGVITEAFF
V: TRBV18; D: .; size: .; J: TRBJ1-1; DNA: TGTGCCAGCTCACCACTGCGGGGGGCGCAGAGGACTGAAGCTTTCTTT; CDR3: CASSPLRGAQRTEAFF
V: TRBV12-3/TRBV12-4; D: .; size: .; J: TRBJ2-2; DNA: TGTGCCAGCAGTTTACCCCACGGGGAGCTGTTTTTT; CDR3: CASSLPHGELFF
V: TRBV19; D: TRBD2; size: .; J: TRBJ2-1; DNA: TGTGCCAGTAGTAAGACTAGCGCATACAATGAGCAGTTCTTC; CDR3: CASSKTSAYNEQFF
V: TRBV18; D: .; size: .; J: TRBJ1-1; DNA: TGTGCCAGCTCACCGAACGGAGCTAACCTAATTTTGAACACTGAAGCTTTCTTT; CDR3: CASSPNGANLILNTEAFF
V: TRBV10-3; D: .; size: .; J: TRBJ1-4; DNA: TGTGCCATCAGTGATGAGTCCGAGTCGGAACTGTTTTTT; CDR3: CAISDESESELFF
V: TRBV3-1/TRBV3-2; D: .; size: .; J: TRBJ1-4; DNA: TGTGCCAGCAGCCAAACTAAAGGAATGGGAGGGACTAATGAAAAACTGTTTTTT; CDR3: CASSQTKGMGGTNEKLFF
V: TRBV5-1; D: .; size: .; J: TRBJ1-2; DNA: TGCGCCAGCAGCTTGGAGGCAGGGGTACACTATGGCTACACCTTC; CDR3: CASSLEAGVHYGYTF
V: TRBV18; D: TRBD1; size: few; J: TRBJ1-2; DNA: TGTGCCAGCTCACCTGGGACAGGGGATATCTATGGCTACACCTTC; CDR3: CASSPGTGDIYGYTF
V: TRBV7-2; D: .; size: .; J: TRBJ1-2; DNA: TGTGCCAGCAGCTCCGGAGACGGTGGCTACACCTTC; CDR3: CASSSGDGGYTF
V: TRBV6-5; D: TRBD1; size: once; J: TRBJ1-2; DNA: TGTGCCAGCCTGGCACAGGGGCACTATGGCTACACCTTC; CDR3: CASLAQGHYGYTF
V: TRBV5-4; D: TRBD2; size: .; J: TRBJ2-3; DNA: TGTGCCAGCAGCTCGACTAGCGGGGGGTACACAGATACGCAGTATTTT; CDR3: CASSSTSGGYTDTQYF
V: TRBV6-5; D: TRBD1; size: .; J: TRBJ1-5; DNA: TGTGCCAGCAGGCGACAGGGGAATCAGCCCCAGCATTTT; CDR3: CASRRQGNQPQHF
V: TRBV4-1; D: .; size: .; J: TRBJ1-6; DNA: TGCGCCAGCAGCCAAGACGGCAGGGATAATTCACCCCTCCACTTT; CDR3: CASSQDGRDNSPLHF
V: TRBV24-1; D: .; size: .; J: TRBJ2-5; DNA: TGTGCCACCAGTGACCCCAGGACAGTGGAGGAGACCCAGTACTTC; CDR3: CATSDPRTVEETQYF